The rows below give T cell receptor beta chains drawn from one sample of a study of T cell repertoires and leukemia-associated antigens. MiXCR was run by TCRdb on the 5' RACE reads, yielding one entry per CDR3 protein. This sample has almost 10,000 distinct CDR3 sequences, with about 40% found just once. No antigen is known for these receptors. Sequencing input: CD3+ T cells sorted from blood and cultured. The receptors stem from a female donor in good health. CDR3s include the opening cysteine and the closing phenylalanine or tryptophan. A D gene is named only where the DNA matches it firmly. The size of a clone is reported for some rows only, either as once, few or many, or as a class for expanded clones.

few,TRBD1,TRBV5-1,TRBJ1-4,TGCGCCAGCAGCTTGGGACAGGGCGGAAAACTGTTTTTT,CASSLGQGGKLFF
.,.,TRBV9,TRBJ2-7,TGTGCCAGCAGCAGAGGGGATTACACGACCTACGAGCAGTACTTC,CASSRGDYTTYEQYF
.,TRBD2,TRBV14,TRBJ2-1,TGTGCCAGCGGCGAAAATAGCGGGAACGACAATGAGCAGTTCTTC,CASGENSGNDNEQFF
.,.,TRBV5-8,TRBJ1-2,TGCGCCAGCAGCTTGGCCTACGACATCTCCGATGGCTACACCTTC,CASSLAYDISDGYTF
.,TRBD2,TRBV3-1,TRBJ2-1,TGTGCCAGCAGCCATGGGGGACTAGTGTACAATGAGCAGTTCTTC,CASSHGGLVYNEQFF
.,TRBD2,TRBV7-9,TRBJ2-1,TGTGCCAGCAGCTTAACTAGCGGGGGATCCTACAATGAGCAGTTCTTC,CASSLTSGGSYNEQFF
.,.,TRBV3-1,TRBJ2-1,TGTGCCAGCAGCCGGCAGAGGGTCAATGAGCAGTTCTTC,CASSRQRVNEQFF
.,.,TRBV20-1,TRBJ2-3,TGCAGTGCTCAAGGGGTGTGGGCAGATACGCAGTATTTT,CSAQGVWADTQYF
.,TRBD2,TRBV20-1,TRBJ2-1,TGCAGTGCTAGAGCTAGCGGGAGGGGAAATGAGCAGTTCTTC,CSARASGRGNEQFF
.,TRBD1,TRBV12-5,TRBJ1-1,TGTGCCAGTGGTTTGGCCAGGACAGGGAAAGCTTTCTTT,CASGLARTGKAFF
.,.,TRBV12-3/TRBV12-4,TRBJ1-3,TGTGCCAGCAGTCCCGGCGCAGGGGCTGGAAACACCATATATTTT,CASSPGAGAGNTIYF
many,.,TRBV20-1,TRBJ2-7,TGCAGTGCTAGTCCCTCAGTTGGGGGAGAGCAGTACTTC,CSASPSVGGEQYF
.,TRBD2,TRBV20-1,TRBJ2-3,TGCAGTGCTAGAGATCGGCTAGCGGGCACAGATACGCAGTATTTT,CSARDRLAGTDTQYF
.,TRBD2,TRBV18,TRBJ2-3,TGTGCCAGCTCCGGGACCGGGGGGTTTGGCGCAGATACGCAGTATTTT,CASSGTGGFGADTQYF
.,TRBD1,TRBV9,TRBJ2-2,TGTACCAGCAGCGACAACAGGGGGCAGGGGACCGGGGAGCTGTTTTTT,CTSSDNRGQGTGELFF
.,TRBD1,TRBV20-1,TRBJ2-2,TGCAGTCCCAGACCGACAGGGGGGCCAAGCGGGGAGCTGTTTTTT,CSPRPTGGPSGELFF
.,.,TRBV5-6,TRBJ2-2,TGTGCCAGCAAAAATCGGGGGAGCTTTCCCGGGGAGCTGTTTTTT,CASKNRGSFPGELFF
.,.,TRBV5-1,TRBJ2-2,TGCGCCAGCAGTCCCATAGCGACGAACACCGGGAAGCTGTTTTTT,CASSPIATNTGKLFF
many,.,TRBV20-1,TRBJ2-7,TGCAGTGCTAGAGAGGCAGGGTCCTCCTACGAGCAGTACTTC,CSAREAGSSYEQYF